These 10 T cell receptor beta chains share one sample of origin, sequenced in a study of shared clonotypes between healthy human individuals. Sequenced by immunoSEQ multiplex PCR; TCRdb stores in-frame clones only, minus some. The profile covers about 1.1 million clones, with 60% to 80% appearing a single time and 0.85% to 1% taken by the ten largest. Sequencing was done on a sample of memory CD4+ T cells from PBMCs. Stated subset: CD45RA-negative fraction. The receptors were gathered from a man aged 18 to 30 in good health. Some clones in this sample may be carry-over from other donors' samples.

This chain connects TRBV19 to TRBJ2-5, with TRBD2 as a possible D gene (5 bases). Deletions cut 5 bases from V and 7 bases from J, with 20 bases between. This CDR3 is 15 amino acids long. Looked up from germline, CDR1 is LNHDA and CDR2 is SQIVND (reference sequence). The CDR3 spells CASSGNGSVGVTQYF. DNA of the CDR3: TGTGCCAGTAGTGGGAATGGAAGCGTCGGGGTGACCCAGTACTTC.

In its sample, this clone was seen a few times. The chain is built from TRBV7-6 and TRBJ1-5, with unresolved D. V lost 5 bases and J lost 2, with 10 bases in between. This CDR3 comprises 14 residues. Germline CDR1 and CDR2: SGHVS and FNYEAQ. For the CDR3, the DNA is TGTGCCAGCAGCAGCACAGTGGGCAATCAGCCCCAGCATTTT. Translation gives CASSSTVGNQPQHF. Full variable domain (outside the CDR3, taken from reference TRBV7-6 and TRBJ1-5): GAGVSQSPRYKVTKRGQDVALRCDPISGHVSLYWYRQALGQGPEFLTYFNYEAQQDKSGLPNDRFSAERPEGSISTLTIQRTEQRDSAMYRCASSSTVGNQPQHFGDGTRLSIL.

As concerns this clone: Other DNA sequences in the same sample also yield this CDR3. This chain joins TRBV7-9 and TRBJ1-5; D ambiguous. The CDR3 covers 12 residues. V lost 5 bases and J lost 8, with 10 bases in between. Germline CDR1 SEHNR, CDR2 FQNEAQ (reference sequence). Here the CDR3 reads CASSLRTEPQHF. The CDR3 nucleotides read TGTGCCAGCAGCCTACGGACGGAGCCCCAGCATTTT.

Comment on this clone: A read error may be the cause here, since a much bigger clone is one base away. The chain links TRBV4-3 to TRBJ2-3; D not certain. CDR1 is LGHNA and CDR2 is YSLEER in the germline V gene. The CDR3 totals 15 residues. Trimming took 1 base from V and 1 from J, leaving 9 bases between them. CDR3 nucleotides: TGCGCCAGCAGCCAAGGGGCCATTCGCACAGATACGCAGTATTTT. This sequence encodes CASSQGAIRTDTQYF.

V gene TRBV28 combines with J gene TRBJ2-7; D uncertain. V gave up 6 bases and J gave up 0 bases, with 12 bases separating them. Germline-derived CDR1 and CDR2 are MDHEN and SYDVKM. The CDR3 runs to 14 residues. The CDR3 is CASRPVSSSYEQYF. The CDR3 DNA reads as TGTGCCAGCAGACCGGTTAGCAGCTCCTACGAGCAGTACTTC.

The chain has TRBV7-9 and TRBJ1-6; D remains ambiguous. From germline, CDR1 is SEHNR and CDR2 FQNEAQ (reference sequence). Trimming took 5 bases from V and 7 from J, leaving 15 bases between them. The CDR3 totals 15 residues. CDR3 sequence: CASSVSVGYNSPLHF. The CDR3, as DNA: TGTGCCAGCAGCGTCTCAGTAGGGTACAATTCACCCCTCCACTTT.

This clone was recorded once. This chain uses TRBV5-1 with TRBJ1-4, with D perhaps matching TRBD1 (5 bases). V was cut by 9 bases and J by 0 bases, with 9 bases left in between. There are 13 residues in the CDR3. CDR1 and CDR2 (germline): SGHRS, YFSETQ. CDR3 DNA: TGCGCCACCTCGACAGCAACTAATGAAAAACTGTTTTTT. Amino acids: CATSTATNEKLFF.

This chain uses TRBV2 with TRBJ2-5; D possibly matches TRBD1 or TRBD2 (5 bases each). V was shortened by 8 bases and J by 3 bases, with 16 bases between the two germline ends. Per the germline V gene, CDR1 is SNHLY and CDR2 is FYNNEI. The length of the CDR3 is 14 residues. DNA for the CDR3: TGTGCCAGCTCCGCTGGGGCGGGCGAAGAGACCCAGTACTTC. Residues: CASSAGAGEETQYF.

The chain is built from TRBV15 and TRBJ2-3; unclear D gene. CDR1 is LNHNV and CDR2 is YYDKDF in the germline V gene (reference sequence). Trimming took off 5 bases at V and 0 bases at J, with 9 bases between the two ends. The CDR3 consists of 14 residues. Here the CDR3 DNA reads TGTGCCACCAGCGTCAGAACTAGCACAGATACGCAGTATTTT. Amino acids: CATSVRTSTDTQYF. Supplemented by reference TRBV15 and TRBJ2-3, the full variable domain reads DAMVIQNPRYQVTQFGKPVTLSCSQTLNHNVMYWYQQKSSQAPKLLFHYYDKDFNNEADTPDNFQSRRPNTSFCFLDIRSPGLGDTAMYLCATSVRTSTDTQYFGPGTRLTVL.

Regarding this clone: This may come from a read error, since a much larger clone is one base off. The rearrangement uses TRBV28 and TRBJ2-7, with D unresolved. The CDR3 runs to 11 residues. The germline V gene has CDR1 MDHEN and CDR2 SYDVKM. V was pared by 6 bases and J by 2 bases, with 5 bases between. This CDR3 is CASSNAYEQYF. CDR3 DNA sequence: TGTGCCAGCAGCAACGCCTACGAGCAGTACTTC. The full variable domain, with the rest looked up from reference TRBV28 and TRBJ2-7, is DVKVTQSSRYLVKRTGEKVFLECVQDMDHENMFWYRQDPGLGLRLIYFSYDVKMKEKGDIPEGYSVSREKKERFSLILESASTNQTSMYLCASSNAYEQYFGPGTRLTVT.